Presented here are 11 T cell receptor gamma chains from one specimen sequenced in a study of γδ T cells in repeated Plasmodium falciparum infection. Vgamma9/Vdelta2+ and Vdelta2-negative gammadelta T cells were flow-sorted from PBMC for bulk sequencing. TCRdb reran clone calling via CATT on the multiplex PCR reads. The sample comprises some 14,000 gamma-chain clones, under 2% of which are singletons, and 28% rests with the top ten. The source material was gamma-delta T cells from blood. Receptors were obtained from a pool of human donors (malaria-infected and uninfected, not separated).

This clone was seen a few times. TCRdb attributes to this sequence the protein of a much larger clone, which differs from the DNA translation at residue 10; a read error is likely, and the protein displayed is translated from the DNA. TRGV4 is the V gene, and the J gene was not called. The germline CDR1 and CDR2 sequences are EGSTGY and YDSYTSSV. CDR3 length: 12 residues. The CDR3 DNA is TGTGCCACCTGGGATAAGGTTTATAAGAGACTCTTT. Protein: CATWDKVYKRLF.

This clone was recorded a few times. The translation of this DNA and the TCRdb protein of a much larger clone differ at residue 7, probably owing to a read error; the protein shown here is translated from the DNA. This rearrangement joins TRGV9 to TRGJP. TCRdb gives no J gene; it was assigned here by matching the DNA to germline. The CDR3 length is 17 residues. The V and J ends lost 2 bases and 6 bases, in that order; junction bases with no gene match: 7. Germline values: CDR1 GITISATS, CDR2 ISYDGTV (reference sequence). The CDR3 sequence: CALWEAVRELGKKIKVF. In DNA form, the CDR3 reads TGTGCCTTGTGGGAGGCGGTACGAGAGTTGGGCAAAAAAATCAAGGTATTT.

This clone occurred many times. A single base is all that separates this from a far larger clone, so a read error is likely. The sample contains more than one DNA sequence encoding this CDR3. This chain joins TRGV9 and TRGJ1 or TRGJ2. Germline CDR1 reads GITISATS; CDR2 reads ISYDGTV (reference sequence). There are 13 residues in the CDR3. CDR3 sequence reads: CALWEVRYYKKLF. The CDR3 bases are TGTGCCCTGTGGGAGGTACGGTATTATAAGAAACTCTTT.

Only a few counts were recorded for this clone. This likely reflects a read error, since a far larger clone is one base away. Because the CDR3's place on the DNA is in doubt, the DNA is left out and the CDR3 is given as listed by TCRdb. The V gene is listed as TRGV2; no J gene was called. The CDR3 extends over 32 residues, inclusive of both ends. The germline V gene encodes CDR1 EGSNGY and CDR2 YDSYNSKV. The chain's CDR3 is CATWDGPIGIRNSLAVEQHWLSQVSIGRIQHF.

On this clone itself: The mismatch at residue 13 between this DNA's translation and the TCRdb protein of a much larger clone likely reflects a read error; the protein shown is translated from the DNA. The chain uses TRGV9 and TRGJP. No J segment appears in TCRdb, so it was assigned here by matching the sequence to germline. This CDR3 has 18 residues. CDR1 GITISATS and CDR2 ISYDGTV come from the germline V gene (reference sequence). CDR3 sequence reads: CALWEGPIEELGEKIKVF. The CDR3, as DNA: TGTGCCTTGTGGGAGGGACCCATCGAAGAGTTGGGCGAAAAAATCAAGGTATTT.

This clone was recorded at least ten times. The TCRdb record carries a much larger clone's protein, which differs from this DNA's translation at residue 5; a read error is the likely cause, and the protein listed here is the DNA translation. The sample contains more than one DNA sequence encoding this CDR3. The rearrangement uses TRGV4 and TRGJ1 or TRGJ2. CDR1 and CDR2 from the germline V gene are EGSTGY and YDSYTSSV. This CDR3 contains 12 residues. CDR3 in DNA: TGTGCCACCTGGGGTCCTTATTATAAGAAACTCTTC. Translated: CATWGPYYKKLF.

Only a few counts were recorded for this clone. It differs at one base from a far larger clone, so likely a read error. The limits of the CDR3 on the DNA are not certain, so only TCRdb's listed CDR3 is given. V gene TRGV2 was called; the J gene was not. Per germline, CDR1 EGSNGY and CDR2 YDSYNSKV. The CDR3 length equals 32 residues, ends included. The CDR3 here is CATWDGPIGIRNSLAVEQHWLSQVSIGRIQHF.

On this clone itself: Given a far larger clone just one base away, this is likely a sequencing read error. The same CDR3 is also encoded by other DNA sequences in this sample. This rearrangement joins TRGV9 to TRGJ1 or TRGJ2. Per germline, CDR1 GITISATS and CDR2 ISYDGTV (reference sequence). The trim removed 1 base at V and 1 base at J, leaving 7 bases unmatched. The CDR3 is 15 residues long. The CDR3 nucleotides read TGTGCCTTGTGGGAGGTTCCCCGAAATTATTATAAGAAACTCTTT. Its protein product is CALWEVPRNYYKKLF.

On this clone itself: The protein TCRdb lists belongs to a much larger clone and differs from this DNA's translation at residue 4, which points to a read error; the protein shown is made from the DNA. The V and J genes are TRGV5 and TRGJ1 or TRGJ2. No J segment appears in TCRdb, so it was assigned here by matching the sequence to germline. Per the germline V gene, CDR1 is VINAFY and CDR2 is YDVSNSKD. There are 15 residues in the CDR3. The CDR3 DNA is TGTGCCACCCGGGACAGGAAATCGAATTATTATAAGAAACTCTTT. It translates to CATRDRKSNYYKKLF.

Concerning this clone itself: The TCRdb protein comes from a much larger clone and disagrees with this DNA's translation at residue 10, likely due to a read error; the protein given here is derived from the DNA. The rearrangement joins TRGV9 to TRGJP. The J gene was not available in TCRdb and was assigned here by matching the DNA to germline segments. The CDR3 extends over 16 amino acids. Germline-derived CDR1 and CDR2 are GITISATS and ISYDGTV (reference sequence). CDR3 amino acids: CALWVMGELSKKIKVF. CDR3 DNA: TGTGCCTTGTGGGTGATGGGAGAGTTGAGCAAAAAAATCAAGGTATTT.

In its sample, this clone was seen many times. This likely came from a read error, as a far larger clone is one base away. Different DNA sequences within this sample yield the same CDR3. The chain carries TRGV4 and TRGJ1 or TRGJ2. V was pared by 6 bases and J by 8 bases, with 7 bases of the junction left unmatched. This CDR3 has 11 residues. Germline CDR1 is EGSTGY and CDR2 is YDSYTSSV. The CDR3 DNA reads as TGTGCCACCTGGACCTCGGATAAGAAACTCTTT. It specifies CATWTSDKKLF.